What follows is one T cell receptor beta chain and its context. What it binds is not known. A library of TCRbeta sequences, prepared with unique molecular identifiers, was generated. A single record per CDR3 protein comes from TCRdb applying MiXCR to the PCR reads. This sample yields fewer than 750,000 distinct CDR3 sequences, of which over 20% are seen a single time; less than 40% belongs to the top ten. This entry comes from a study of T-cell reconstitution after alpha-beta-depleted transplantation in children. Findings and caveats of the study: After one year, T-cell counts and TCRbeta diversity mostly came from new T cells. Expanded graft clones, several hundred of them, were reportedly the source of alpha-beta T cells about two months after transplant. For some patients, TCRbeta diversity was high at day 60 because of recipient T cells and thymic progenitors that survived.

The CDR3 is 13 amino acids. The germline V and J ends were trimmed by 5 bases and 0 bases, with 9 bases remaining between them. The germline CDR1 and CDR2 sequences are DFQATT and SNEGSKA (reference sequence). J is TRBJ2-3 and V is TRBV20-1; D not resolved. The sequencing used PBMCs, collected before TCRalphabeta/CD19-depleted stem cell transplant. The origin of this receptor is a boy younger than two with Wiskott-Aldrich syndrome, due to receive a stem cell transplant. CDR3: CSAARPSTDTQYF. The DNA of the CDR3 is TGCAGTGCTGCGCGGCCTAGCACAGATACGCAGTATTTT.